The clone carrying this TCR beta chain has at least ten counts. This specimen belongs to a study of immune characterization of retroperitoneal liposarcoma. CDR1 and CDR2 from the germline V gene are MNHNS and SASEGT. Trimming removed 6 bases from V and 10 bases from J; junction bases left unmatched: 17. The CDR3 consists of 16 residues. MiXCR was run by TCRdb on the PCR reads, yielding one entry per CDR3 protein. Altogether around 20,000 distinct CDR3 sequences are present, approximately 40% being singletons, with the ten largest covering 6.5% to 8%. This clonotype originated in a male donor with retroperitoneal liposarcoma. Sequencing input: blood. The V and J genes are TRBV6-1 and TRBJ2-1; 8 bases align to TRBD2. The CDR3 nucleotides read TGTGCCAGCAGCGAAAGGGGCGGGGGGAGCTCCTACGAGCAGTTCTTC. This translates into CASSERGGGSSYEQFF.